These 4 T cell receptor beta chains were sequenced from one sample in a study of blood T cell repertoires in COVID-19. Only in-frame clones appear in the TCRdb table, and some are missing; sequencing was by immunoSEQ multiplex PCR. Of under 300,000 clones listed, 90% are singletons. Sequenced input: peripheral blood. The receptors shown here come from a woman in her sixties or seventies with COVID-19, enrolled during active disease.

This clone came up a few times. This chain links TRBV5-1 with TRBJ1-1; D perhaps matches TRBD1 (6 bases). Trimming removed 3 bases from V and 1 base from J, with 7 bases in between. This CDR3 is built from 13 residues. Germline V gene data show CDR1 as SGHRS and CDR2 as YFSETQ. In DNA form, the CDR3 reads TGCGCCAGCAGCTCACAGGGGAACACTGAAGCTTTCTTT. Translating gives CASSSQGNTEAFF. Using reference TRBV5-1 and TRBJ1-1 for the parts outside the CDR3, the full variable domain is KAGVTQTPRYLIKTRGQQVTLSCSPISGHRSVSWYQQTPGQGLQFLFEYFSETQRNKGNFPGRFSGRQFSNSRSEMNVSTLELGDSALYLCASSSQGNTEAFFGQGTRLTVV.

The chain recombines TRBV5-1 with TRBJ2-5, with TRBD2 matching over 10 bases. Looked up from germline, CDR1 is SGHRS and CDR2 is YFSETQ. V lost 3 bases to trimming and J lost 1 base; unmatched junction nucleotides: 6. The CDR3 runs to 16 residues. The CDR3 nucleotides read TGCGCCAGCAGCTGGGGGTGGACTAGCGGCCAAGAGACCCAGTACTTC. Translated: CASSWGWTSGQETQYF. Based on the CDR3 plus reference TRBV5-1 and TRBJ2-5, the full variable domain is KAGVTQTPRYLIKTRGQQVTLSCSPISGHRSVSWYQQTPGQGLQFLFEYFSETQRNKGNFPGRFSGRQFSNSRSEMNVSTLELGDSALYLCASSWGWTSGQETQYFGPGTRLLVL.

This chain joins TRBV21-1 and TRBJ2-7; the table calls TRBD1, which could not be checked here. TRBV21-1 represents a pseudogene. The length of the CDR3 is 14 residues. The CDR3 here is CASSPGQGAREQYF. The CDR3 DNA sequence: TGTGCCAGCAGCCCGGGACAGGGGGCGCGGGAGCAGTACTTC.

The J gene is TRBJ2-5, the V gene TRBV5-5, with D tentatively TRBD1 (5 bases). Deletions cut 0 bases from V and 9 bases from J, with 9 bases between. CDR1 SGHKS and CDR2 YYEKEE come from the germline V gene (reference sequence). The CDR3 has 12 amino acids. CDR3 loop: CASSLVLGAQYF. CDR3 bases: TGTGCCAGCAGCTTGGTCCTAGGGGCCCAGTACTTC.